Presented here are 17 T cell receptor beta chains from one specimen sequenced in a study of chemoradiotherapy in HPV16-positive cancers. The repertoire was sequenced with immunoSEQ multiplex PCR; TCRdb's copy has only in-frame clones and lacks some. The table shows about 8,900 clones, with approximately 76% occurring only once. Sampling took place from a patient who underwent chemoradiotherapy. The receptors shown here come from a human donor with HPV-associated anogenital cancer.

This chain links TRBV6-1 with TRBJ2-1; D unclear. This CDR3 spans 13 amino acids. Germline values: CDR1 MNHNS, CDR2 SASEGT. The V and J ends lost 8 bases and 8 bases respectively, with 16 bases between them. The CDR3 nucleotides read TGTGCCAGCCAAATGACCCGTAGGGATGAGCAGTTCTTC. Protein sequence: CASQMTRRDEQFF.

Only a few counts were recorded for this clone. The CDR3 coding sequence is TGTGCCAGCAGCTTAGATGGGGCTAAGGCTGAAGCTTTCTTT. Protein: CASSLDGAKAEAFF. The rearrangement links TRBV7-2 to TRBJ1-1, with D tentatively TRBD1 (5 bases). The CDR3 runs 14 residues. V was clipped by 1 base and J by 6 bases, with 12 bases between them. Looked up from germline, CDR1 is SGHTA and CDR2 is FQGNSA.

The chain has TRBV5-5 and TRBJ1-1, with unresolved D. The germline CDR1 and CDR2 sequences are SGHKS and YYEKEE (reference sequence). Trimming left V 0 bases short and J 4 bases short, with 13 bases between. CDR3 length: 15 residues. The CDR3 sequence is CASSLEGSRSTEAFF. In DNA form, the CDR3 reads TGTGCCAGCAGCTTGGAGGGTAGTAGGAGCACTGAAGCTTTCTTT.

V usage is TRBV19 and J usage is TRBJ1-5; the D is unclear. The germline CDR1 and CDR2 sequences are LNHDA and SQIVND (reference sequence). This CDR3 is built from 13 residues. V was clipped by 5 bases and J by 5 bases, with 10 bases between them. The CDR3 coding sequence is TGTGCCAGTAGTTCGATGCGGGATCAGCCCCAGCATTTT. Translating it yields CASSSMRDQPQHF.

The chain recombines TRBV4-2 with TRBJ2-5; D tentatively reads TRBD1 or TRBD2 (5 bases each). Germline CDR1 reads LGHNA; CDR2 reads YNFKEQ. CDR3 size: 16 residues. Trimming left V 1 base short and J 1 base short, with 13 bases between. CDR3 DNA: TGTGCCAGCAGCCAAGGCCGAGGGGCTAGCCAAGAGACCCAGTACTTC. It codes for CASSQGRGASQETQYF.

This chain joins TRBV19 and TRBJ1-6, with D unclear. V dropped 9 bases and J dropped 4 bases, with 10 bases sitting between them. From germline, CDR1 is LNHDA and CDR2 SQIVND (reference sequence). The CDR3 spans 13 residues. The CDR3 DNA sequence: TGTGCCAGCTCGGATGGGTATAATTCACCCCTCCACTTT. It yields the protein CASSDGYNSPLHF.

The chain uses TRBV7-9 and TRBJ1-5, with D unresolved. Per germline, CDR1 SEHNR and CDR2 FQNEAQ (reference sequence). The CDR3 consists of 17 residues. Trimming shortened V by 1 base and J by 2 bases, and 15 bases separated the two germline ends. The CDR3 bases are TGTGCCAGCAGCTTAGAAGGTGCGGGGTATCGCAATCAGCCCCAGCATTTT. This sequence encodes CASSLEGAGYRNQPQHF. Combining the CDR3 with reference TRBV7-9 and TRBJ1-5 gives the whole variable domain DTGVSQNPRHKITKRGQNVTFRCDPISEHNRLYWYRQTLGQGPEFLTYFQNEAQLEKSRLLSDRFSAERPKGSFSTLEIQRTEQGDSAMYLCASSLEGAGYRNQPQHFGDGTRLSIL.

The rearrangement uses TRBV4-1 and TRBJ2-7; D not resolved. V was trimmed by 4 bases and J by 3 bases, leaving 16 bases between them. Looked up from germline, CDR1 is MGHRA and CDR2 is YSYEKL. This CDR3 region has 15 residues. This CDR3 reads CASSPQSGFNYEQYF. Written as DNA, the CDR3 is TGCGCCAGCAGCCCTCAAAGTGGATTCAACTACGAGCAGTACTTC.

The rearrangement joins TRBV29-1 to TRBJ1-1, with TRBD1 matching 11 bases. Germline CDR1 reads SQVTM; CDR2 reads ANQGSEA. V lost 8 bases to trimming and J lost 1 base; unmatched junction nucleotides: 3. The CDR3 totals 13 residues. CDR3 DNA: TGCAGCACTGGGACAGGGGGGAACACTGAAGCTTTCTTT. It translates to CSTGTGGNTEAFF.

V and J are TRBV5-1 and TRBJ1-3; D gene unclear. In germline, CDR1 is SGHRS, CDR2 YFSETQ. With 3 bases removed from V and 4 bases from J, the gap between germline ends came to 14 bases. The CDR3 totals 15 residues. In DNA, the CDR3 is TGCGCCAGCAGCTCGGGAGCATCCCAAGGAAACACCATATATTTT. Translated, it gives CASSSGASQGNTIYF.

The rearrangement joins TRBV6-1 to TRBJ2-7, with D possibly TRBD2 on 5 matching bases. In germline, CDR1 is MNHNS, CDR2 SASEGT. V lost 6 bases to trimming and J lost 3 bases, with 15 bases between them. This CDR3 spans 14 amino acids. The CDR3 DNA reads TGTGCCAGCAGCTTGGGCCCCGAGGGCTACGAGCAGTACTTC. Protein product: CASSLGPEGYEQYF.

This clone appeared a few times. The chain joins TRBV5-4 to TRBJ1-6, with 10 bases fitting TRBD1. V shed 0 bases, J shed 9 bases, and the junction held 3 bases outside the gene matches. Germline lookup yields CDR1 SGHNT and CDR2 YYREEE (reference sequence). This CDR3 comprises 15 residues. CDR3 residues: CASSLEGQGTSPLHF. In DNA form, the CDR3 reads TGTGCCAGCAGCTTGGAGGGACAGGGGACTTCACCCCTCCACTTT.

The table lists this clone with a few counts. The J gene is TRBJ1-6, the V gene TRBV5-1, with D possibly matching TRBD1 (6 bases). The CDR3 length is 16 residues. Germline assignment: CDR1 SGHRS and CDR2 YFSETQ. Trimming removed 2 bases from V and 9 bases from J, with 18 bases in between. This chain's CDR3 is CASSLESGAGSSPLHF. As DNA, the CDR3 is TGCGCCAGCAGCTTAGAGTCAGGGGCGGGAAGTTCACCCCTCCACTTT.

The chain has TRBV4-3 and TRBJ1-4; possible D gene TRBD1, 5 bases. V gave up 2 bases and J gave up 8 bases, with 18 bases separating them. This CDR3 region has 16 residues. Germline loops: CDR1 LGHNA, CDR2 YSLEER. The CDR3 sequence is CASSQNGGELGEKLFF. CDR3 coding DNA: TGCGCCAGCAGCCAAAATGGAGGGGAGTTGGGAGAAAAACTGTTTTTT.

V usage is TRBV5-1 and J usage is TRBJ2-2; D perhaps matches TRBD2 (6 bases). There are 16 residues in the CDR3. Germline-derived CDR1 and CDR2 are SGHRS and YFSETQ. Trimming took off 4 bases at V and 3 bases at J, with 16 bases between the two ends. Here the CDR3 reads CASSGGTGRDTGELFF. The DNA of the CDR3 is TGCGCCAGCAGCGGGGGGACTGGTCGAGACACCGGGGAGCTGTTTTTT. Full variable domain (rest looked up from reference TRBV5-1 and TRBJ2-2): KAGVTQTPRYLIKTRGQQVTLSCSPISGHRSVSWYQQTPGQGLQFLFEYFSETQRNKGNFPGRFSGRQFSNSRSEMNVSTLELGDSALYLCASSGGTGRDTGELFFGEGSRLTVL.

The chain employs TRBV30 and TRBJ1-6; tentatively, D is TRBD1 (5 bases). Trimming pared 2 bases from V and 10 bases from J, leaving 15 bases between. The germline V gene has CDR1 GTSNPN and CDR2 SVGIG (reference sequence). The CDR3 has 14 residues. CDR3 bases: TGTGCCTGGAGTTACGGGGCGTTTGGGTCACCCCTCCACTTT. Protein sequence: CAWSYGAFGSPLHF.

The chain uses TRBV2 and TRBJ2-7; TRBD1 agrees at 8 bases. Germline-derived CDR1 and CDR2 are SNHLY and FYNNEI. The CDR3 consists of 14 residues. V gave up 3 bases and J gave up 6 bases; unmatched junction bases: 7. The CDR3 nucleotides are TGTGCCAGCAGTGAGAGACAGGGGTATTCCGAGCAGTACTTC. This translates into CASSERQGYSEQYF.